These 10 T cell receptor beta chains were sequenced from one sample in a study of T-cell reconstitution after alpha-beta-depleted transplantation in children. Unique molecular identifiers were incorporated when the TCRbeta library was constructed. TCRdb reanalysed the PCR reads using MiXCR and keeps one entry per CDR3 protein. In the table there are about 130,000 distinct CDR3 sequences, roughly 10% of which are singletons. The sequences come from PBMCs, mostly from graft donor cells, collected 180 days after TCRalphabeta/CD19-depleted stem cell transplant. The source of these receptors is a girl in the first two years of life who had a stem cell transplant for combined immunodeficiency, so the T cells may come from the graft donor.

The table lists this clonotype with many counts. The germline gene is not matched at one end of the junction; a read error may be the cause. The J gene is TRBJ2-7, the V gene TRBV20-1; D is possibly TRBD2 (5 bases). Germline CDR1 and CDR2: DFQATT and SNEGSKA (reference sequence). This CDR3 region has 12 residues. The CDR3 loop reads CSASGGSYEQYF. CDR3 nucleotide sequence: TGCAGCGCTAGTGGAGGTTCCTACGAGCAGTACTTC.

This clonotype was seen ten or more times. The V and J genes are TRBV12-3 or TRBV12-4 and TRBJ2-2, with D hard to call. With 6 bases removed from V and 6 bases from J, the gap between germline ends came to 5 bases. The CDR3 contains 11 residues. The CDR3 sequence is CASRWAGELFF. DNA of the CDR3: TGTGCCAGCAGATGGGCCGGGGAGCTGTTTTTT.

This clonotype was found a few times. The chain is built from TRBV5-6 and TRBJ2-7; the match to TRBD1 covers 7 bases. CDR1 SGHDT and CDR2 YYEEEE come from the germline V gene. CDR3 length: 15 amino acids. J was trimmed by 3 bases and V by 4 bases; bases with no gene match: 10. The DNA for the CDR3 is TGTGCCAGCAGCCCCTATGGGGCAGGGGGCTACGAGCAGTACTTC. Amino acids: CASSPYGAGGYEQYF.

This chain uses TRBV20-1 with TRBJ2-3; D remains ambiguous. The V end was cut by 3 bases, the J end by 3 bases, with 13 bases between. The CDR3 is 14 residues long. CDR1 is DFQATT and CDR2 is SNEGSKA in the germline V gene (reference sequence). The CDR3 loop is CSASRLSRTDTQYF. Written as DNA, the CDR3 is TGCAGTGCTAGTCGGCTCTCCCGGACAGATACGCAGTATTTT.

The chain carries TRBV12-3 or TRBV12-4 and TRBJ2-1; 10 nucleotides match TRBD2. Germline trimming cut 3 bases from V and 12 bases from J; bases unmatched to any gene: 8. The CDR3 covers 14 residues. The DNA of the CDR3 is TGTGCCAGCAGTTTGGGACTAGCGAGTGGTGGGCAGTTCTTC. Its protein product is CASSLGLASGGQFF.

This chain links TRBV6-5 with TRBJ2-7, with D possibly being TRBD1 (6 bases). Germline CDR1 is MNHEY and CDR2 is SVGAGI. CDR3 length: 14 residues. Trimming cost V 5 bases and J 3 bases, with 14 bases left between them. The DNA for the CDR3 is TGTGCCAGCAGTCGGATCCTACAGGGCTACGAGCAGTACTTC. It encodes CASSRILQGYEQYF.

There are many counts of this clonotype. The chain has TRBV20-1 and TRBJ1-1; 7 bases fit TRBD1. The CDR3 totals 11 residues. Germline trimming cut 0 bases from V and 11 bases from J; bases unmatched to any gene: 3. Germline CDR1 reads DFQATT; CDR2 reads SNEGSKA (reference sequence). CDR3 in DNA: TGCAGTGCTAGAGACGACAGGGATGCTTTCTTT. Translating it yields CSARDDRDAFF.

This clonotype was detected a few times. The V gene is TRBV5-1, the J gene TRBJ2-3; maybe TRBD2 (6 bases). Germline V gives CDR1 SGHRS, CDR2 YFSETQ. The CDR3 spans 15 residues. Trimming removed 4 bases from V and 0 bases from J, with 12 bases in between. CDR3 sequence: CASSGRDSSTDTQYF. CDR3 nucleotides: TGCGCCAGCAGCGGCCGGGACTCCAGCACAGATACGCAGTATTTT.

This clonotype appeared a few times. The DNA for the CDR3 is TGTGCCAGCAGCATGACTAGCGCCTCCTACGAGCAGTACTTC. Amino acid sequence: CASSMTSASYEQYF. The rearrangement links TRBV9 to TRBJ2-7; 8 bases align to TRBD2. Trimming at V came to 4 bases and at J to 0 bases, leaving 3 bases not matched to a gene. The germline V gene has CDR1 SGDLS and CDR2 YYNGEE. This CDR3 comprises 14 residues.

This clonotype was counted ten times or more. The V call is TRBV20-1, the J call TRBJ2-7; a weak D match, TRBD2 (5 bases). The germline gives CDR1 DFQATT, CDR2 SNEGSKA (reference sequence). CDR3 size: 14 residues. The CDR3, as DNA: TGCAGCTGGGGAGACTCTCTCTTTTCCTACGAGCAGTACTTC. Residues: CSWGDSLFSYEQYF.